This T cell receptor beta chain derives from a study of early T cells in non-severe SARS-CoV-2 infection (dated by TCRdb to about 2021). About the investigation overall: TCR sequencing used bulk RNA from unsorted whole blood, so alpha and beta chains could not be paired. Results and caveats for the whole study, not just this receptor: VDJdb matching was skewed toward anti-spike CD8 responses and likely underestimated virus-specific expansions, missing private and CD4 specificities.

Library method: 5' RACE. Sequencer: NextSeq 500. Unique molecular identifiers were attached to individual cDNA molecules in the TCR library protocol so that sequencing error and PCR bias could be corrected. Both TCR alpha and beta chains were sequenced, and tight co-correlation was observed between alpha and beta sequence abundances in each sample. In the authors' own workflow: Decombinator V4 was used to perform V gene, J gene and CDR3 annotation of TCR sequences. TCRs were defined as expanded if a significant change between any two time points was detected under a Poisson model with p below 0.0001. TCR abundances were normalised to the total number of TCRs sequenced per sample and were expressed as counts per million. TRAV1-2 paired with TRAJ12, TRAJ20 or TRAJ33 defined MAIT TCRs, while TRAV10 paired with TRAJ18 defined iNKT TCRs. A search of VDJdb, accessed on 1 November 2021, was run for TCRs annotated to CMV, EBV and SARS-CoV-2, with TCRs annotated for multiple antigens excluded. Clones were called with MiXCR by TCRdb after fastp trimmed the public reads at Q25, and only in-frame beta chains were retained. Entries are consolidated by CDR3 protein sequence, retaining the most common genes and DNA. V and J calls and clone size were set by TCRdb, not the authors. Within this sample are about 72,000 distinct CDR3 sequences, with roughly 9.1% of them counted one time only. About 8.3% of the sample is held by the ten biggest clonotypes.

This was a case-control study nested in a cohort of healthcare workers in London, UK, who had nasopharyngeal swab PCR tests and blood samples taken every week. Between 23 and 31 March 2020, the week of the UK lockdown, healthcare workers were enrolled and then followed up weekly for as long as 16 weeks. This clonotype came up a few times. The clone's antigen remains unknown. No qualities accompany the bases; no much larger clone lies one base away. At the junction V is shortened by 8 bases and J by 0 bases, with 26 bases in between. Including the terminal cysteine and phenylalanine, the CDR3 comprises 19 residues. Just CDR3 DNA is preserved here, 57 bases in frame from base 1. The germline V gene (reference sequence) specifies LNHDA as CDR1 and SQIVND as CDR2.

The sequenced sample was whole blood, obtained at baseline. This TCR was sampled from an adult who was a healthcare worker with PCR-confirmed SARS-CoV-2 infection or an uninfected control (not recorded which). The V and J genes are TRBV19 and TRBJ2-4; the D gene assignment is ambiguous. In nucleotide form, the sequence is TGTGCCAGTTGTCCGTCGTCTCCTCCGGTTGGAGTAGCCAAAAACATTCAGTACTTC. Its protein product is CASCPSSPPVGVAKNIQYF.